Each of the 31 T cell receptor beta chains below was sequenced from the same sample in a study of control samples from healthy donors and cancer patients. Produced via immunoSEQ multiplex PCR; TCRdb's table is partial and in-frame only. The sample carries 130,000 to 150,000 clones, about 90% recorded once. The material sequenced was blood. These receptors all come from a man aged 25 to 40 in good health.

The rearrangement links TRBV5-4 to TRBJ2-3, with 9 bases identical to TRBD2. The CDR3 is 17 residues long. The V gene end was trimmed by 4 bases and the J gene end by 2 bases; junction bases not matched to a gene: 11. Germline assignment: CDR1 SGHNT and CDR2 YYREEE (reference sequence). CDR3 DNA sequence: TGTGCCAGCAGCCCTCGGGTAGCGGGGGTTTCCACAGATACGCAGTATTTT. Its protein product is CASSPRVAGVSTDTQYF.

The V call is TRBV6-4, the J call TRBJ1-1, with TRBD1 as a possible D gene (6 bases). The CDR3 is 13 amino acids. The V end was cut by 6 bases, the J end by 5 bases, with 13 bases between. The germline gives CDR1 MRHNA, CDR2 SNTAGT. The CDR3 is CASRAGVGTEAFF. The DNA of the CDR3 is TGTGCCAGCAGAGCAGGGGTGGGGACTGAAGCTTTCTTT.

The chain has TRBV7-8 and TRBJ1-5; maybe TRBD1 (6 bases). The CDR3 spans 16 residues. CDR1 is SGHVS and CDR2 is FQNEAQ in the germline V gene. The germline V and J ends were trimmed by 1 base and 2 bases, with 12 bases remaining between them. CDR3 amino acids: CASSLGRDIRNQPQHF. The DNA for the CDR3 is TGTGCCAGCAGCTTAGGGCGGGACATCCGCAATCAGCCCCAGCATTTT.

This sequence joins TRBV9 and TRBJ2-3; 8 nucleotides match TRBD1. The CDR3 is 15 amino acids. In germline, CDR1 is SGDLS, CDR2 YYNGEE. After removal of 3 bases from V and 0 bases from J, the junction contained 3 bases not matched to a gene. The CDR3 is CASSADRDSTDTQYF. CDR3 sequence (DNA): TGTGCCAGCAGCGCGGACAGGGATAGCACAGATACGCAGTATTTT.

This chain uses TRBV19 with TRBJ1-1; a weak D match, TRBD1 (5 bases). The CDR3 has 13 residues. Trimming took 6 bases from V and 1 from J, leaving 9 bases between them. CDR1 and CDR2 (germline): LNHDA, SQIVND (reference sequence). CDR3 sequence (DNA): TGTGCCAGTAGAAGCAGGGAGAACACTGAAGCTTTCTTT. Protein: CASRSRENTEAFF.

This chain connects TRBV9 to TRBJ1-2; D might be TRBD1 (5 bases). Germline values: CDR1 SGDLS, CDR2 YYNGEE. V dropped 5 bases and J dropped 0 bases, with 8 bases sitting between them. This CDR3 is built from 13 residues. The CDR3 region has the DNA TGTGCCAGCAGAACAGGAGCTAACTATGGCTACACCTTC. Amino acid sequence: CASRTGANYGYTF.

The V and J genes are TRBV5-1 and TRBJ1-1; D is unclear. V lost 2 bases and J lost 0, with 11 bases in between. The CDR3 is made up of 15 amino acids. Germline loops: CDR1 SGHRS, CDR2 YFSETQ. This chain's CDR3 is CASSFDGALNTEAFF. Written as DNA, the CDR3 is TGCGCCAGCAGCTTTGATGGAGCCTTGAACACTGAAGCTTTCTTT.

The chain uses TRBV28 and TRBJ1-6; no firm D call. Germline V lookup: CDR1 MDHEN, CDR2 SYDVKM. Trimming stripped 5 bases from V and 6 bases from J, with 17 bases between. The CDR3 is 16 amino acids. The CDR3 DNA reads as TGTGCCAGCAGTGGGGTGGCGGTGGTGGTTAATTCACCCCTCCACTTT. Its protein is CASSGVAVVVNSPLHF.

The CDR3 loop is CASSTRGGQSPLHF. The CDR3, as DNA: TGTGCCAGCAGTACCAGGGGAGGACAATCACCCCTCCACTTT. The chain joins TRBV6-5 to TRBJ1-6, with D perhaps matching TRBD1 (6 bases). CDR3 length: 14 amino acids. Germline V gene sequence: CDR1 MNHEY, CDR2 SVGAGI. The ends were cut back, 5 bases at V and 10 bases at J, with 15 bases in the middle.

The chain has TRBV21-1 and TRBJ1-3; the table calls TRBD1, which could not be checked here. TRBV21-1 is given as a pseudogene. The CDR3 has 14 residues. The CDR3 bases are TGTGCCAGCAGCAGACAAGACTCTGGAAACACCATATATTTT. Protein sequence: CASSRQDSGNTIYF.

CDR3 protein: CASSSRDSSSYEQYF. Written as DNA, the CDR3 is TGTGCCAGCAGCTCCCGGGACAGTTCCTCCTACGAGCAGTACTTC. The chain combines TRBV7-9 with TRBJ2-7; 7 bases line up with TRBD1. The CDR3 sequence is 15 residues long. CDR1 is SEHNR, CDR2 FQNEAQ, per germline (reference sequence). V lost 4 bases, J lost 0 bases, and 6 bases stayed unmatched. Together with reference TRBV7-9 and TRBJ2-7, the CDR3 gives the full variable domain: DTGVSQNPRHKITKRGQNVTFRCDPISEHNRLYWYRQTLGQGPEFLTYFQNEAQLEKSRLLSDRFSAERPKGSFSTLEIQRTEQGDSAMYLCASSSRDSSSYEQYFGPGTRLTVT.

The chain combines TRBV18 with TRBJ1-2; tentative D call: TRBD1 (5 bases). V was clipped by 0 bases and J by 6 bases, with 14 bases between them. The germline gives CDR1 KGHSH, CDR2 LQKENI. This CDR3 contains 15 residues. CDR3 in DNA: TGTGCCAGCTCACCACCGGGACTCCGGGGGAATGGCTACACCTTC. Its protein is CASSPPGLRGNGYTF.

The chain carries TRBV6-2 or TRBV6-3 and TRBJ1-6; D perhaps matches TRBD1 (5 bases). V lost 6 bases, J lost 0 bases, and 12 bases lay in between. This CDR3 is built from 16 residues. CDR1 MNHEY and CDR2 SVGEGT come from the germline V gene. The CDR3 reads CASSPTGSSYNSPLHF. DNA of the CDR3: TGTGCCAGCAGCCCTACAGGAAGCTCCTATAATTCACCCCTCCACTTT.

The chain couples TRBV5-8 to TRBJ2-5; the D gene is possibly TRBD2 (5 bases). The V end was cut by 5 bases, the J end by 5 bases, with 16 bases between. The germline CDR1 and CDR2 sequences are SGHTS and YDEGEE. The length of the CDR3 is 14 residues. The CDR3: CASRDLAAFETQYF. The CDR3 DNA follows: TGTGCCAGCAGGGACCTAGCAGCGTTTGAGACCCAGTACTTC.

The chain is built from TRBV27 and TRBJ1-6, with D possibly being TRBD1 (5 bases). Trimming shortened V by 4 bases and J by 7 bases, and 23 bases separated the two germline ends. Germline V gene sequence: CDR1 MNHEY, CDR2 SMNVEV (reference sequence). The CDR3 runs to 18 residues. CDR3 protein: CASSSQKTRGGANSPLHF. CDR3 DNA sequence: TGTGCCAGCAGTTCACAAAAAACCCGGGGAGGGGCCAATTCACCCCTCCACTTT.

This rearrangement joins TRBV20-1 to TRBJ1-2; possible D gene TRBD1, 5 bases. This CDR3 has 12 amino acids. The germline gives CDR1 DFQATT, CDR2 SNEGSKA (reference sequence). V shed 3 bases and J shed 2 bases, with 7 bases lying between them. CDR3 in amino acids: CSASGHNYGYTF. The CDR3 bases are TGCAGTGCTAGTGGACACAACTATGGCTACACCTTC.

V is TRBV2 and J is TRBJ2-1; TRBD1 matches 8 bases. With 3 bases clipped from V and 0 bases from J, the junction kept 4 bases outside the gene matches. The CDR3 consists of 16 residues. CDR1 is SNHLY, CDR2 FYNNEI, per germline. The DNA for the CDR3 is TGTGCCAGCAGTGAGGGACAGGTTAACTCCTACAATGAGCAGTTCTTC. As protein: CASSEGQVNSYNEQFF.

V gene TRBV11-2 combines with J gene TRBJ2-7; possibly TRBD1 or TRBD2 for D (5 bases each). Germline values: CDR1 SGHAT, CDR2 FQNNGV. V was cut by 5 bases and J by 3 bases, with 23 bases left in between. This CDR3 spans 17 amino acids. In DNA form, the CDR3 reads TGTGCCAGCAGCCCCATAGGTAGGACTGGGACGGACTACGAGCAGTACTTC. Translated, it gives CASSPIGRTGTDYEQYF.

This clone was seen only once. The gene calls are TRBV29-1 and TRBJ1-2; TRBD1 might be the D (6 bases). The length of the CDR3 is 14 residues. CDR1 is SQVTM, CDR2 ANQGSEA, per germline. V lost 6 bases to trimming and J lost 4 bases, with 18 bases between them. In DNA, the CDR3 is TGCAGCGTACTCTCTTCCGGGACACTCTATGGCTACACCTTC. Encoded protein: CSVLSSGTLYGYTF.

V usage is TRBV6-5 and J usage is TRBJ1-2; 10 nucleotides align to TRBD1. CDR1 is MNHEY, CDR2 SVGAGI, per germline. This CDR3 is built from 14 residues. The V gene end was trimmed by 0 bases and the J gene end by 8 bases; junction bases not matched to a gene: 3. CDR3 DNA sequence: TGTGCCAGCAGTTACTCGGCGACAGGGGGCGGCTACACCTTC. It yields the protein CASSYSATGGGYTF.

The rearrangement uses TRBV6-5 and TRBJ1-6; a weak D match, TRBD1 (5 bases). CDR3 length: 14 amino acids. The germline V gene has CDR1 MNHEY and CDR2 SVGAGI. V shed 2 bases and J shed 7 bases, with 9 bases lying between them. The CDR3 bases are TGTGCCAGCAGTTACGAGACAGTAAATTCACCCCTCCACTTT. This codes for CASSYETVNSPLHF.

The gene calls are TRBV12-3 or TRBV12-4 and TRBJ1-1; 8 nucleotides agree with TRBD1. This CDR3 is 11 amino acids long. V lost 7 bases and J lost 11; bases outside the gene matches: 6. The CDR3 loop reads CASTRTGLAFF. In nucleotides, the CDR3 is TGTGCCAGCACGCGGACAGGGCTGGCTTTCTTT.

This chain's CDR3 is CATSDGTSDEQFF. The CDR3 nucleotides are TGTGCCACCAGTGATGGGACTAGCGATGAGCAGTTCTTC. The rearrangement uses TRBV24-1 and TRBJ2-1; TRBD2 agrees at 10 bases. This CDR3 region has 13 residues. Germline V gene data show CDR1 as KGHDR and CDR2 as SFDVKD. V was clipped by 3 bases and J by 8 bases; unmatched bases: 0.

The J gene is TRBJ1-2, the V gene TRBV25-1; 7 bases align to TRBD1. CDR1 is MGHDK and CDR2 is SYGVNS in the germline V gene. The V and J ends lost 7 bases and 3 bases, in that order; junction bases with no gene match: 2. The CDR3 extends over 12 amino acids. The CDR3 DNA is TGTGCCAGCACCGGACAGGACTATGGCTACACCTTC. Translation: CASTGQDYGYTF.

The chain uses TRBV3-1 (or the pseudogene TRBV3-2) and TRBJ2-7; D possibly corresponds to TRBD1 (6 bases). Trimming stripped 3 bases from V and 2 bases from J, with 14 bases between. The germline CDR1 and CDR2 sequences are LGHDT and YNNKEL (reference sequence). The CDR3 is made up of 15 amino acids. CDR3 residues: CASSQSRTATYEQYF. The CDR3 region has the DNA TGTGCCAGCAGCCAGTCGAGGACAGCAACCTACGAGCAGTACTTC.

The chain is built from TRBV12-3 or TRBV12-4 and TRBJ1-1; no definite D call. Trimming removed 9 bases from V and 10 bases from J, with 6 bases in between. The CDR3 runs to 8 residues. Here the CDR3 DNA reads TGTGCCAGTGACTTAGCTTTCTTT. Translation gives CASDLAFF.

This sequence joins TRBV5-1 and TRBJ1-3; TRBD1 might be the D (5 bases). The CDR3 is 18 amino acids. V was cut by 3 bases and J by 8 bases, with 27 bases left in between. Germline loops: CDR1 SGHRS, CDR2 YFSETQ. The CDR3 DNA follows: TGCGCCAGCAGCTACCGTAGCCGGGACGCATTGATCGGTGACACCATATATTTT. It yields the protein CASSYRSRDALIGDTIYF.

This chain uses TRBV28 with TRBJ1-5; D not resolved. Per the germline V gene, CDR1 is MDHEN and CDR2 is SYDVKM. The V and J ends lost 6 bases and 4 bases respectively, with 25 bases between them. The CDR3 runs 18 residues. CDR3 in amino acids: CASRSNMRSTTRNQPQHF. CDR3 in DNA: TGTGCCAGCAGAAGCAATATGAGGTCCACCACACGTAATCAGCCCCAGCATTTT.

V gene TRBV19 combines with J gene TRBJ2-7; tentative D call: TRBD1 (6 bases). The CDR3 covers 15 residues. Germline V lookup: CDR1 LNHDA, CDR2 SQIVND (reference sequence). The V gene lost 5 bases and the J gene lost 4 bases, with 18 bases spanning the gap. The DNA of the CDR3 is TGTGCCAGTAGTGTAGGGGCAGGGGACGAGTACGAGCAGTACTTC. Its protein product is CASSVGAGDEYEQYF.

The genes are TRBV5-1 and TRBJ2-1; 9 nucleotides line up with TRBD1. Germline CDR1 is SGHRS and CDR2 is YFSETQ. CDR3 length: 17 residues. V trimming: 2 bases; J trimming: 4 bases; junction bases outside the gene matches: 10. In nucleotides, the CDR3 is TGCGCCAGCAGCTTCCCGACCACAGGGGGCTCATACAATGAGCAGTTCTTC. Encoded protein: CASSFPTTGGSYNEQFF.

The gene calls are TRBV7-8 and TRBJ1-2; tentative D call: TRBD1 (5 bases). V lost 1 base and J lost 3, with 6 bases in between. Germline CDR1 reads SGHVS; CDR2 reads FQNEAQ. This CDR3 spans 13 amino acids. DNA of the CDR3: TGTGCCAGCAGCTTAGGAGGGGACTATGGCTACACCTTC. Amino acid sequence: CASSLGGDYGYTF.